This T cell receptor beta chain originates from a study of blood T cells in healthy people across ages. Study-wide findings and caveats: Comparison with aged donors showed that long-lived donors had more naive CD4+ cells and higher diversity. The study could not conclusively compare naive and antigen-experienced cells, given its unsorted PBMCs.

From germline, CDR1 is MNHEY and CDR2 SMNVEV (reference sequence). The CDR3 consists of 16 residues. With 5 bases clipped from V and 4 bases from J, the junction kept 8 bases outside the gene matches. Donors were systemically healthy Caucasian individuals from Russia aged about 6 to 95 years. Total RNA, at least 6 micrograms per sample, came from PBMCs. Worth noting for this clonotype: The antigen remains undetermined.

Using a J-beta primer mix together with a sample-barcoded 5' primer, a second PCR was run for about 6 to 12 cycles. TCRdb ran MiXCR on the 5' RACE reads and lists one entry per CDR3 protein. Among hundreds of thousands of distinct CDR3 sequences listed, roughly 35% were seen once. This sequence originates from a man aged 18 to 35 in good health. Input material: blood. V and J are TRBV27 and TRBJ2-1, with 10 bases aligning to TRBD2. The CDR3 loop is CASSKQPSGGYNEQFF. The CDR3 DNA reads TGTGCCAGCAGTAAGCAACCTAGCGGGGGTTACAATGAGCAGTTCTTC.